The sequence of this TCR beta chain was determined in a study of cytomegalovirus exposure and HLA in healthy donors. Study observations and caveats: In an earlier analysis, in 540 or so donors, most V segments appeared productive either ~90% or ~30% of the time.

The PCR had 60 Vbeta and 13 Jbeta primers. The table came from immunoSEQ multiplex PCR; TCRdb's copy has only in-frame clones and leaves some out. The data contain 95,000 to 100,000 clones, 65% to 80% of them singletons. The sample holds one count of this clone. Its antigen is unknown. Germline-derived CDR1 and CDR2 are DFQATT and SNEGSKA (reference sequence). V shed 1 base and J shed 8 bases, with 6 bases lying between them. This CDR3 is built from 10 residues. The sequence came from a man aged 55-75 years in good health and CMV-seropositive. The chain couples TRBV20-1 to TRBJ2-7; D might be TRBD1 (5 bases). Material for sequencing was PBMCs. In DNA, the CDR3 is TGCAGTGCTAGAGGGACACAGCAGTACTTC. Translated, it gives CSARGTQQYF.